This entry describes one T cell receptor beta chain. The antigen is undetermined. Sorted cell numbers of about 20,000 to 1,000,000, with 10%, 30% or 50% RNA, served as input for naive CD8 libraries. CD8+CD4-CCR7+CD45RA+ cells were sorted as naive CD8 T cells. The CDR3 loop spans 16 amino acids. Per germline, CDR1 LNHDA and CDR2 SQIVND (reference sequence). The J segment lost 1 base and the V segment lost 2 bases, leaving 3 bases of the junction unmatched. This record comes from a study of molecular identifiers for immune sequencing clone quantification. Whole-study findings and limits: Single-cell amounts of spiked Jurkat TCR RNA were reportedly detectable among about 960,000 naive cells.

Each CDR3 protein is one row after TCRdb ran MiXCR on the PCR reads. The sample has some 89,000 distinct CDR3 sequences, 20% to 25% seen once. The sequence was obtained from a human donor in good health. Some libraries in this study had Jurkat cell RNA spiked in. The chain has TRBV19 and TRBJ2-3; the match to TRBD2 covers 10 bases. Sample: naive CD8+ T cells from blood, with Jurkat cell RNA spiked in. As for subset: FACS-sorted CD8+CD4-CCR7+CD45RA+ naive T cells. The CDR3 nucleotides read TGTGCCAGTAGTATAAGCGGGGGGGCCGGCACAGATACGCAGTATTTT. Translation gives CASSISGGAGTDTQYF.